This T cell receptor beta chain was captured by sequencing in a study of identical twins (TCRdb year 2016). Some background on the complete study: The study deep-sequenced TCR alpha and beta repertoires from monozygotic twins, unrelated adults of various ages and cord blood to test whether fetal clonotypes persist. To rule out contamination, the twin experiments were replicated at different times with different library preparation protocols.

Only healthy Caucasian donors were included. Three pairs of female monozygotic twins, all aged 18 to 29 years, were included in the twin cohort. The RNA used for TCR libraries was isolated from peripheral blood mononuclear cells. What the authors observed across the whole study: The excess sharing between twins in beta out-of-frame sequences was weaker because fewer shared sequences reduced the signal-to-noise ratio. Compared with coincidental sharing between unrelated individuals, out-of-frame TCR alpha sequences shared between twins had an excess of sequences with low generation probability. Zero-insertion analyses could be partly confounded by invariant T cells such as MAIT and iNKT, although diverse VJ usage argued against such confounding for most clonotypes. Fewer insertions were carried by abundant cord blood beta clonotypes; a weaker similar trend was observed in young adult naive repertoires, while no such trend was observed in memory repertoires. Because the same donors could not be followed over many years, the conclusions relied on cross-sectional statistical analysis. In monozygotic twins, recombination models systematically underestimated out-of-frame TCR alpha sharing, but the models matched the sharing seen between unrelated individuals.

In this sample, this clonotype turned up a few times. Its binding antigen is unknown. No much larger clone is present one base from it, and per-base qualities are unavailable. The method was 5' RACE. Sequencing was performed on an Illumina HiSeq 2000. Template switching added a universal primer binding site, and the final cDNA carried a unique molecular identifier that allowed TCR cDNA molecules to be counted accurately. Specific primers in the conserved constant-segment region were used to synthesize first-strand cDNA for TCR alpha and beta chains. To control for contamination, every cDNA library carried two barcodes: a SMART-Mk sample barcode plus Illumina barcodes. TruSeq adapter sequences along with Illumina sample barcodes were introduced in two successive PCR steps. The Illumina HiSeq platform was used with custom primers to sequence TCR alpha and beta cDNA libraries. Regarding the original processing steps: MiGEC was used to process raw reads and extract unique molecular identifiers, and MiXCR was used to find CDR3 positions. Recombination models were inferred per individual with the repgenHMM and IGoR tools using an EM algorithm. Shared clonotypes were analyzed with the tcR package in R, and sharing was normalized by the product of cloneset sizes. To study raw recombination without the effects of thymic and clonal selection, out-of-frame nonproductive sequences were analyzed. TCRdb's own reprocessing of the public reads used fastp at Q25 and MiXCR and kept productive beta chains. CDR3 protein sequences are deduplicated, and each keeps its most common genes and DNA. None of the V and J calls come from the authors' own analysis; TCRdb made them. The sample data list hundreds of thousands of distinct CDR3 sequences, and roughly 18% of these were observed just once. Approximately 14% of the sample is held by the ten biggest clonotypes.

Germline trimming: 3 bases from V, 7 bases from J; junction bases outside gene matches: 5. Taken from the germline V gene, the CDR1 and CDR2 loops are SNHLY and FYNNEI. The CDR3 runs 15 amino acids, cysteine and phenylalanine included. The only DNA kept is the CDR3, 45 bases in frame from the first base. This sample also appeared in a second study, on T cells expressing NK-cell markers. As the second study states: TCR beta-chain repertoires were profiled in sorted CD3+CD56+NKG2C+, CD3+CD56+NKG2C- and CD3+CD56-NKG2C+ T-cell subsets from several donors. Of the eight sequenced donors, seven were found to be HCMV-seropositive and one was found to be HCMV-seronegative. To restrict sorting to alphabetaTCR-expressing T cells, an anti-gammadeltaTCR antibody was added in several experiments. In over five donors, the dominant CD3+CD56+NKG2C+ clonotypes were among the top 10 CD8+ clonotypes and accounted for about 1.0-7.5% of CD8+ T cells. Those dominant clonotypes were again the most abundant among CD3+CD56-NKG2C+ cells in a handful of donors, at about 28.3-65%. Whether the expanded NKG2C-expressing T cell clones were specific for HCMV antigens was left unclear. Randomly selected healthy volunteers, three men and five women, were used as the eight sequenced donors. A commercial ELISA kit detecting HCMV-specific IgG in serum was used to determine HCMV serostatus. For five to seven donors, bulk peripheral blood T-cell repertoires were also sequenced from unsorted PBMC. MIGEC was used to demultiplex reads and group the reads by UMI, and MiTCR was used to assemble and quantify clonotypes. To exclude erroneous sequences, only TCR cDNA sequences supported by at least two reads were retained. The tcR package was used for downstream repertoire analysis, and clonotypes were matched between fractions using CDR3 nucleotide sequence together with V segment. VDJmatch was used to annotate antigen specificity against VDJdb, with one amino acid substitution in CDR3 allowed.

Material for sequencing was PBMCs. This TCR was sampled from a woman between 18 and 29 years old in good health. The chain joins TRBV2 to TRBJ2-4, with 11 bases matching TRBD2. Here the CDR3 is given as CASSDWTSGLNIQYF. The nucleotides are TGTGCCAGCAGTGACTGGACTAGCGGGCTTAACATTCAGTACTTC.